The 29 T cell receptor beta chains in this list originate from one sample, sequenced in a study of monozygotic twins with inflammatory bowel disease. From its re-call of the 5' RACE reads, TCRdb lists each CDR3 protein once, without DNA. Its listing shows approximately 160,000 distinct CDR3 sequences. The specimen sequenced was blood. The receptor source for this set is a human donor with ulcerative colitis or Crohn's disease, or a healthy co-twin of an affected twin (not recorded which).

V gene TRBV7-2 combines with J gene TRBJ1-6. Germline V gives CDR1 SGHTA, CDR2 FQGNSA. The CDR3 is 17 amino acids. CDR3 in amino acids: CASSPRPPSSYNSPLHF.

The chain links TRBV7-2 to TRBJ2-2; TCRdb gives TRBD1 as the D gene, but with no DNA this cannot be confirmed. The V gene's germline CDR1 is SGHTA and CDR2 FQGNSA. This CDR3 has 16 residues. CDR3 sequence: CASSPPGQGTGGELFF.

This chain connects TRBV5-1 to TRBJ1-1; lacking DNA, the TRBD1 call made by TCRdb goes unchecked. Germline loops: CDR1 SGHRS, CDR2 YFSETQ. CDR3 length: 16 amino acids. CDR3 in amino acids: CASSPADSGMGTEAFF. Complete variable domain (other parts from reference TRBV5-1 and TRBJ1-1): KAGVTQTPRYLIKTRGQQVTLSCSPISGHRSVSWYQQTPGQGLQFLFEYFSETQRNKGNFPGRFSGRQFSNSRSEMNVSTLELGDSALYLCASSPADSGMGTEAFFGQGTRLTVV.

V gene TRBV5-1 combines with J gene TRBJ1-1; as DNA is missing, the TRBD1 call by TCRdb cannot be tested. CDR1 and CDR2 (germline): SGHRS, YFSETQ. CDR3 size: 17 residues. CDR3 residues: CASSRPNRGQGAIEAFF.

V and J are TRBV7-2 and TRBJ2-1; TCRdb's D call, TRBD1, is unchecked because there is no DNA. In germline, CDR1 is SGHTA, CDR2 FQGNSA. This CDR3 is built from 15 residues. The CDR3 loop is CASSHDRVTYNEQFF.

The CDR3 loop is CSAYTGLANTGELFF. This chain joins TRBV20-1 and TRBJ2-2; the TCRdb call, TRBD2, lacks DNA for checking. The CDR3 runs 15 residues. Germline V gene data show CDR1 as DFQATT and CDR2 as SNEGSKA (reference sequence).

This chain connects TRBV20-1 to TRBJ1-5. This CDR3 region has 14 residues. The germline gives CDR1 DFQATT, CDR2 SNEGSKA (reference sequence). The CDR3 region is CSARTFYSNQPQHF.

The chain employs TRBV29-1 and TRBJ2-1; TCRdb calls TRBD2, which cannot be checked without DNA. This CDR3 is built from 14 residues. The germline gives CDR1 SQVTM, CDR2 ANQGSEA. CDR3 sequence reads: CSVKTTSANNEQFF.

The rearrangement links TRBV12-3 or TRBV12-4 to TRBJ2-2; the TCRdb D gene call, TRBD2, has no DNA to confirm it. The CDR3 totals 18 residues. CDR3 sequence: CASSRPRLAGGGTGELFF.

The genes are TRBV5-1 and TRBJ1-4. This CDR3 has 14 residues. Germline loops: CDR1 SGHRS, CDR2 YFSETQ. CDR3 amino acids: CASSLERANEKLFF.

This rearrangement joins TRBV29-1 to TRBJ1-1. Germline CDR1 SQVTM, CDR2 ANQGSEA. The CDR3 runs to 15 residues. CDR3 sequence reads: CSVGPRGGKNTEAFF.

This chain connects TRBV12-3 or TRBV12-4 to TRBJ1-3. This CDR3 contains 14 residues. The CDR3 here is CASSLETPGNTIYF.

V and J are TRBV6-1 and TRBJ2-2; no DNA is available, so the TRBD1 call from TCRdb remains unchecked. CDR1 is MNHNS, CDR2 SASEGT, per germline. CDR3 length equals 16 residues. CDR3 residues: CASTLDSYSNTGELFF.

The rearrangement joins TRBV4-1 to TRBJ1-5. The length of the CDR3 is 16 residues. CDR1 and CDR2 from the germline V gene are MGHRA and YSYEKL. The CDR3 sequence: CASSQIDLISHQPQHF.

The V gene is TRBV18, the J gene TRBJ2-2; TCRdb's D call of TRBD1 is untestable without DNA. CDR1 is KGHSH, CDR2 LQKENI, per germline. The CDR3 has 14 amino acids. The CDR3 spells CASSPGQGTGELFF. Full variable domain (rest looked up from reference TRBV18 and TRBJ2-2): NAGVMQNPRHLVRRRGQEARLRCSPMKGHSHVYWYRQLPEEGLKFMVYLQKENIIDESGMPKERFSAEFPKEGPSILRIQQVVRGDSAAYFCASSPGQGTGELFFGEGSRLTVL.

The CDR3 spells CASSYSTDSPLHF. The chain combines TRBV6-5 with TRBJ1-6. From germline, CDR1 is MNHEY and CDR2 SVGAGI. The CDR3 spans 13 residues.

The chain combines TRBV7-2 with TRBJ1-6. The CDR3 length is 15 residues. Looked up from germline, CDR1 is SGHTA and CDR2 is FQGNSA. This CDR3 reads CASSLVGQASSTLHF.

The V call is TRBV28, the J call TRBJ2-5; TCRdb gives TRBD1 as the D gene, but with no DNA this cannot be confirmed. Germline V gene lookup returns CDR1 MDHEN and CDR2 SYDVKM. The CDR3 is 14 amino acids. The CDR3 region is CASRPAPGQETQYF.

The rearrangement joins TRBV28 to TRBJ2-7; TCRdb calls TRBD2, which cannot be checked without DNA. The CDR3 has 15 residues. The germline V gene has CDR1 MDHEN and CDR2 SYDVKM. The CDR3 sequence is CASTTGAGVVYEQYF.

The J gene is TRBJ1-5, the V gene TRBV7-2; TCRdb calls TRBD1, which cannot be checked without DNA. This CDR3 has 15 residues. CDR1 and CDR2 (germline): SGHTA, FQGNSA. CDR3 amino acids: CASSLAGTGGQPQHF. Full variable domain (rest looked up from reference TRBV7-2 and TRBJ1-5): GAGVSQSPSNKVTEKGKDVELRCDPISGHTALYWYRQSLGQGLEFLIYFQGNSAPDKSGLPSDRFSAERTGGSVSTLTIQRTQQEDSAVYLCASSLAGTGGQPQHFGDGTRLSIL.

The V call is TRBV10-3, the J call TRBJ2-7; the D call from TCRdb, TRBD2, cannot be confirmed without DNA. The CDR3 totals 15 residues. Germline values: CDR1 ENHRY, CDR2 SYGVKD. Here the CDR3 reads CATGRSGSRAYEQYF.

J is TRBJ2-1 and V is TRBV5-1; TCRdb picks TRBD1, but there is no DNA to check that call. The CDR3 runs 14 residues. Looked up from germline, CDR1 is SGHRS and CDR2 is YFSETQ. CDR3: CASSLGQGRNEQFF. The variable domain in full, completed from reference TRBV5-1 and TRBJ2-1, reads KAGVTQTPRYLIKTRGQQVTLSCSPISGHRSVSWYQQTPGQGLQFLFEYFSETQRNKGNFPGRFSGRQFSNSRSEMNVSTLELGDSALYLCASSLGQGRNEQFFGPGTRLTVL.

The chain recombines TRBV9 with TRBJ2-3; TCRdb gives TRBD1 as the D gene, but with no DNA this cannot be confirmed. The CDR3 is 13 residues long. Germline values: CDR1 SGDLS, CDR2 YYNGEE. The CDR3 sequence is CASSVGLGDTQYF. The full variable domain, rest sourced from reference TRBV9 and TRBJ2-3, is DSGVTQTPKHLITATGQRVTLRCSPRSGDLSVYWYQQSLDQGLQFLIQYYNGEERAKGNILERFSAQQFPDLHSELNLSSLELGDSALYFCASSVGLGDTQYFGPGTRLTVL.

The chain combines TRBV11-1 with TRBJ2-1; there is no DNA to check the TCRdb D call of TRBD2. CDR3 length equals 18 residues. From germline, CDR1 is SGHAT and CDR2 FQDESV (reference sequence). CDR3 protein: CASFGDLTSDFSYNEQFF.

The chain uses TRBV5-1 and TRBJ2-4; TCRdb lists TRBD2, though no DNA is available to test this call. This CDR3 has 12 amino acids. The germline V gene has CDR1 SGHRS and CDR2 YFSETQ. CDR3 sequence: CASSFPSDIQYF.

V and J are TRBV5-1 and TRBJ2-1; as DNA is missing, the TRBD1 call by TCRdb cannot be tested. The CDR3 extends over 15 amino acids. Per germline, CDR1 SGHRS and CDR2 YFSETQ. CDR3 sequence reads: CASSSGQSSYNEQFF.

The CDR3 loop reads CASRRGGPNTGELFF. This chain uses TRBV5-5 with TRBJ2-2; without DNA, the TCRdb call of TRBD1 cannot be checked. The CDR3 loop spans 15 amino acids. CDR1 is SGHKS, CDR2 YYEKEE, per germline (reference sequence).

The gene calls are TRBV5-1 and TRBJ1-2. This CDR3 comprises 13 residues. Germline V lookup: CDR1 SGHRS, CDR2 YFSETQ. The CDR3 is CASSLGQVYGYTF.

This chain links TRBV7-2 with TRBJ2-1; TCRdb names TRBD1, which stays unverified in the absence of DNA. Germline V gives CDR1 SGHTA, CDR2 FQGNSA. The CDR3 has 14 amino acids. The CDR3 sequence: CASSVGDRGNEQFF.